The text below deals with one T cell receptor (beta chain). Its specificity is unknown. V shed 11 bases, J shed 2 bases, and the junction held 8 bases outside the gene matches. Germline loops: CDR1 SNHLY, CDR2 FYNNEI. CDR3 size: 14 residues. The repertoire was sequenced with immunoSEQ multiplex PCR; TCRdb's copy has only in-frame clones and lacks some. This sample carries 150,000 or so clones, over 90% of them seen once, and the ten largest clones take 5% to 6.5%. This record belongs to a study of T cell responses to AZD1222 COVID-19 vaccine. Study-wide results and limits: Possibly, clonal diversity was underestimated; donors were largely white British and included more females.

The clonotype comes from an adult in good health. The rearrangement joins TRBV2 to TRBJ2-1, with 8 bases identical to TRBD2. This material consisted of peripheral blood, taken on day 0 of AZD1222 vaccination. CDR3 nucleotides: TGTGCCGTGCCTACTAGCGGAGCCTACAATGAGCAGTTCTTC. As protein: CAVPTSGAYNEQFF.